This record concerns one TCR beta chain sequence. The sample belongs to a study of blood T cell repertoires in COVID-19. Study summary: PBMCs, B-cell-depleted T cells, or T cells were the source of the cDNA or gDNA that made up the material.

In the original processing: Reference gene primers were amplified, and this amplification served to estimate nucleated cell counts. TCRdb keeps only in-frame clones here, not all; method: immunoSEQ multiplex PCR. That table supplies the V and J calls and clone size; D and trimming were determined from the DNA. The data contain roughly 100,000 clones, about 91% of them seen just once; the ten biggest clones take up 4.2%. CDR1 MNHNS and CDR2 SASEGT come from the germline V gene. The CDR3 totals 15 residues. Trimming took off 2 bases at V and 2 bases at J, with 12 bases between the two ends. The J gene is TRBJ1-1, the V gene TRBV6-1; D gene unclear. The sequence was collected from a man between 18 and 29 years old with acute or convalescent COVID-19. What was sequenced was peripheral blood. CDR3 protein: CASSEIAAVNTEAFF. The CDR3 DNA is TGTGCCAGCAGTGAAATAGCGGCAGTAAACACTGAAGCTTTCTTT.